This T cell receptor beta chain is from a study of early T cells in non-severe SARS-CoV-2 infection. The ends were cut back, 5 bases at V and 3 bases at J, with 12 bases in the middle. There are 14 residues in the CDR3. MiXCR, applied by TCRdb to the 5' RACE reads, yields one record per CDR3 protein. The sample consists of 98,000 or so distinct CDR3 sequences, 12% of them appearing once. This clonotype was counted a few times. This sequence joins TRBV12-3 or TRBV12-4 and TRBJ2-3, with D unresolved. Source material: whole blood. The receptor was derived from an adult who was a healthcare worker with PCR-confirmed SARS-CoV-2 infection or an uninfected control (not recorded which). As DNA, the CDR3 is TGTGCCAGCAGTCGACCTCGGTCGACAGATACGCAGTATTTT. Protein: CASSRPRSTDTQYF.